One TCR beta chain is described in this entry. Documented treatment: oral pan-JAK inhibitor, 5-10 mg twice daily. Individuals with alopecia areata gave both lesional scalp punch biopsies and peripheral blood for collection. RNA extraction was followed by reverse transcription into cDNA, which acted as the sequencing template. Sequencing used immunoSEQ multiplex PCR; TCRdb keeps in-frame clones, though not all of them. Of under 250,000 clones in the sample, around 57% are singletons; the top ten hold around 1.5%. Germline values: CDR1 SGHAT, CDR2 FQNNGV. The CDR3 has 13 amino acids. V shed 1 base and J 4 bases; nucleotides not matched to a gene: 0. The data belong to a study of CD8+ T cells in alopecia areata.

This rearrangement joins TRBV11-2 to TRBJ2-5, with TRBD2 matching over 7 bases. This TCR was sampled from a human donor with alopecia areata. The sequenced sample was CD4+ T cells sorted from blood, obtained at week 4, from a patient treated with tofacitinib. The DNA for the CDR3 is TGTGCCAGCAGCTTAGCGGGGGGAGAGACCCAGTACTTC. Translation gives CASSLAGGETQYF.